These T cell receptor beta chains were read from a single sample in a study of human T cells and chemical hapten exposure. TCRdb called the RACE reads again in MiXCR, with one record for every CDR3 protein. The data show tens of thousands of distinct CDR3 sequences, with 10% to 11% seen just once and about 5.2% held by the top ten. Sequences were derived from whole blood, sampled in connection with sensitization to the hapten diphenylcyclopropenone (DPC). The source of these receptors is a woman in her fifties or sixties with alopecia areata. Some clones in this sample may be carry-over from other donors' samples. Each CDR3 is given with its conserved first and last residue. The D gene is left open where the match is weak. Size is stated for part of the rows, as once, few or many counts, or as a class when the clone is expanded.

DNA,CDR3,V,J,D,size
TGTGCCAGCTCACCTCAGGGGGATGACTATGGCTACACCTTC,CASSPQGDDYGYTF,TRBV18,TRBJ1-2,TRBD1,few
TGCAGTGCTTGGGGAGGTGAAAAACTGTTTTTT,CSAWGGEKLFF,TRBV20-1,TRBJ1-4,.,many
TGTGCCAGCAGCTTCGTGAGTCTGTCGGGAGCTTTCTTT,CASSFVSLSGAFF,TRBV5-5,TRBJ1-1,.,.
TGTGCCAGCAGCGTACGGTACTCCAGCTCCTACAATGAGCAGTTCTTC,CASSVRYSSSYNEQFF,TRBV9,TRBJ2-1,.,many
TGTGCCAGCTCTAAGCGAATCAATCAGCCCCAGCATTTT,CASSKRINQPQHF,TRBV18,TRBJ1-5,.,.
TGCGCCAGCAGCTTGCTAGCGGGAGGGCCGTCATCCTACAATGAGCAGTTCTTC,CASSLLAGGPSSYNEQFF,TRBV5-1,TRBJ2-1,TRBD2,many
TGTGCCAGCAGCGTAGTGGTCGGGGAGCTGTTTTTT,CASSVVVGELFF,TRBV9,TRBJ2-2,.,many
TGTGCCAGCAGCAGGGGACAGGTGAACACTGAAGCTTTCTTT,CASSRGQVNTEAFF,TRBV5-8,TRBJ1-1,TRBD1,.
TGTGCCAGCAGCTTCAAAGGGATCCTAAACACTGAAGCTTTCTTT,CASSFKGILNTEAFF,TRBV5-4,TRBJ1-1,.,many
TGTGCCAGCAGTTGGGGACATATGAACACCGGGGAGCTGTTTTTT,CASSWGHMNTGELFF,TRBV12-3/TRBV12-4,TRBJ2-2,.,many
TGTGCCAGCACCTCCAAGGGCGGGACAGACTCCTACGAGCAGTACTTC,CASTSKGGTDSYEQYF,TRBV6-6,TRBJ2-7,.,many
TGTGCCAGCAGCCCCATATCGACCTACAATGAGCAGTTCTTC,CASSPISTYNEQFF,TRBV7-3,TRBJ2-1,.,many
TGTGCCAGCAGCGAGATCGGTAATGAAAAACTGTTTTTT,CASSEIGNEKLFF,TRBV6-5,TRBJ1-4,.,many
TGTGCCAGCTCACCACTACCAGTTCGGATTTTCACTGAAGCTTTCTTT,CASSPLPVRIFTEAFF,TRBV18,TRBJ1-1,.,.
TGTGCCAGCAGCGTAGTTCCTAGCGCTCGCTCCTACAATGAGCAGTTCTTC,CASSVVPSARSYNEQFF,TRBV9,TRBJ2-1,.,.
TGTGCCACCAGCAGAGATCGCAGGACGTGGCAGCCCCAGCATTTT,CATSRDRRTWQPQHF,TRBV15,TRBJ1-5,.,many
TGTGCCACCAGCAGAGATTCCCTTACTGGGGCCAACGTCCTGACTTTC,CATSRDSLTGANVLTF,TRBV15,TRBJ2-6,.,.
TGTGCCAGCAGCCAAGGCGGGGGGATTCAATACGAGCAGTACTTC,CASSQGGGIQYEQYF,TRBV3-2,TRBJ2-7,.,few
TGCGCCAGCAGCCACGGAGGGGGGGCAACCGGGGAGCTGTTTTTT,CASSHGGGATGELFF,TRBV10-1,TRBJ2-2,.,few
TGTGCCAGCAGCGGAGGAGACAGGGGCGAAGCTTTCTTT,CASSGGDRGEAFF,TRBV7-2,TRBJ1-1,TRBD1,few
TGTGCCAGCAGTTTATCAGGCTCTGAAGCTTTCTTT,CASSLSGSEAFF,TRBV28,TRBJ1-1,.,many
TGCAGCGTTGAATATATACTAGCGGGAGATAAGCCCAATGAGCAGTTCTTC,CSVEYILAGDKPNEQFF,TRBV29-1,TRBJ2-1,TRBD2,few
TGTGCCAGCAGCCGATCGACGCCTGGATACGAGCAGTACTTC,CASSRSTPGYEQYF,TRBV9,TRBJ2-7,.,few
TGTGCCAGCAAAGGGGGGGCCGCCTACGAGCAGTACTTC,CASKGGAAYEQYF,TRBV3-1,TRBJ2-7,.,many
TGTGCCAGCAGCTGGACAGGGGCGCCATCCTACGAGCAGTACTTC,CASSWTGAPSYEQYF,TRBV7-6,TRBJ2-7,TRBD1,medium-sized
TGCAGCGGTGGGAAACAGGGTCTGGGGACTGAAGCTTTCTTT,CSGGKQGLGTEAFF,TRBV29-1,TRBJ1-1,.,.
TGCGCCAGCAGCTTGGCTGGGTTATCTGGTGGCAATCAGCCCCAGCATTTT,CASSLAGLSGGNQPQHF,TRBV5-1,TRBJ1-5,.,.
TGTGCCAGCAGTTTTGGTGGGACAGGGAAAGAGACCCAGTACTTC,CASSFGGTGKETQYF,TRBV12-3/TRBV12-4,TRBJ2-5,TRBD1,.
TGCAGTGCCGCCGGGCGGACTAGCTTTTCACTACAGATTTTC,CSAAGRTSFSLQIF,TRBV20-1,TRBJ2-1,TRBD2,many
TGTGCCAGCTCAACGCAGACAGGGGAGGGGTACGAGCAGTACTTC,CASSTQTGEGYEQYF,TRBV18,TRBJ2-7,.,.
TGCGCCAGCAGTGAGTCCGTGGGACTAGCGACCTACAATGAGCAGTTCTTC,CASSESVGLATYNEQFF,TRBV10-2,TRBJ2-1,TRBD2,.
TGCAGCGTCTATATAGATACGCAGTATTTT,CSVYIDTQYF,TRBV29-1,TRBJ2-3,.,many
TGCGCCAGCAGCGCCGGGACAGGGAGCCCCGTTCCGTTCTTC,CASSAGTGSPVPFF,TRBV5-1,TRBJ2-1,TRBD1,many
TGTGCCAGCTCATCGGCCGACAGGGGCACTGAAGCTTTCTTT,CASSSADRGTEAFF,TRBV18,TRBJ1-1,TRBD1,many
TGTGCCAGCAGCTCTTTGAGGCCCGGGACACGGGGCAATCAGCCCCAGCATTTT,CASSSLRPGTRGNQPQHF,TRBV5-5,TRBJ1-5,.,few
TGTGCCAGCAGCTTAGCGGCAGGGGACTATGGCTACACCTTC,CASSLAAGDYGYTF,TRBV7-2,TRBJ1-2,.,many
TGTGCCAGCAGTCCCGCGGGACAGGGTTTCCAGCCCCAGCATTTT,CASSPAGQGFQPQHF,TRBV27,TRBJ1-5,TRBD1,few